These 7 T cell receptor beta chains were sequenced from one sample in a study of CD8+CD57+ T cells in acquired aplastic anemia (dated by TCRdb to about 2018). The listed sequencing device is Illumina HiSeq 2000. Genomic DNA was used as template for profiling of TCR beta VDJ combinations and CDR3 sequences. In TCRdb, the public reads were trimmed at Q25 with fastp and aligned with MiXCR, with productive beta chains retained. Here each entry gathers all rows of one CDR3 protein and keeps the most common genes and DNA. Here the sample has tens of thousands of distinct CDR3 sequences; approximately 46% occur a single time. Around 63% of the sample comes from the top ten. Sequenced input: sorted CD4+, CD8+, or CD8+CD57+ T cells (not recorded which) from PBMCs. Receptor source: a human donor in good health, serving as a control.

The table lists this clonotype with many counts. This chain joins TRBV15 and TRBJ2-1, with TRBD2 identical over 7 bases. This CDR3 contains 14 residues. CDR1 and CDR2 from the germline V gene are LNHNV and YYDKDF (reference sequence). The trim removed 5 bases at V and 9 bases at J, leaving 10 bases unmatched. The CDR3 DNA sequence: TGTGCCACCAGCGTCGATTCGGGGGGACCTGAGCAGTTCTTC. The encoded protein is CATSVDSGGPEQFF.

This clonotype was counted at least ten times. This sequence joins TRBV12-3 or TRBV12-4 and TRBJ2-4, with 9 bases aligning to TRBD1. The CDR3 is made up of 15 amino acids. After removal of 4 bases from V and 8 bases from J, the junction contained 9 bases not matched to a gene. Here the CDR3 reads CASSSLDRGKDIQYF. The CDR3 DNA reads TGTGCCAGCAGTTCCTTAGACAGGGGGAAGGACATTCAGTACTTC.

This clonotype appeared many times. V is TRBV9 and J is TRBJ2-1; 16 bases fit TRBD2. Germline-derived CDR1 and CDR2 are SGDLS and YYNGEE. The V gene end was trimmed by 4 bases and the J gene end by 14 bases; junction bases not matched to a gene: 3. The CDR3 is 13 residues long. This CDR3 reads CASSPGTSGGEFF. CDR3 DNA sequence: TGTGCCAGCAGCCCCGGGACTAGCGGGGGGGAGTTCTTC.

A remark on this clonotype: Germline and junction disagree at one end, which may indicate a read error. The chain is built from TRBV14 and TRBJ1-1; D gene unclear. This CDR3 has 13 residues. Germline-derived CDR1 and CDR2 are SGHDN and FVKESK. The CDR3 coding sequence is TGTGCCTGCAGCCAAGCAGGGAACACTGAAGCTTTCTTT. Its translation is CACSQAGNTEAFF. The variable domain in full, with the rest retrieved from reference TRBV14 and TRBJ1-1, is EAGVTQFPSHSVIEKGQTVTLRCDPISGHDNLYWYRRVMGKEIKFLLHFVKESKQDESGMPNNRFLAERTGGTYSTLKVQPAELEDSGVYFCACSQAGNTEAFFGQGTRLTVV.

The V and J genes are TRBV25-1 and TRBJ2-7; tentatively, D is TRBD1 (7 bases). Trimming took 5 bases from V and 3 from J, leaving 17 bases between them. Germline V gene sequence: CDR1 MGHDK, CDR2 SYGVNS. The CDR3 covers 15 residues. The CDR3 reads CASSPTDREDYEQYF. The CDR3 DNA sequence: TGTGCCAGCAGTCCCACCGACAGGGAGGACTACGAGCAGTACTTC.

The CDR3 reads CATSGTGNQPQHF. The CDR3 DNA is TGTGCCACCAGTGGAACAGGCAATCAGCCCCAGCATTTT. The chain couples TRBV24-1 to TRBJ1-5; D remains unclear. This CDR3 contains 13 residues. Germline CDR1 KGHDR, CDR2 SFDVKD. Trimming removed 5 bases from V and 2 bases from J, with 6 bases in between.

In this sample, this clonotype turned up once. V gene TRBV2 combines with J gene TRBJ2-7, with 7 bases that match TRBD1. The CDR3 consists of 12 residues. With V trimmed by 6 bases and J by 6 bases, 5 bases remained unmatched. Germline V gives CDR1 SNHLY, CDR2 FYNNEI. The CDR3 loop reads CASRETGREQYF. CDR3 sequence (DNA): TGTGCCAGCAGGGAGACAGGGCGCGAGCAGTACTTC.